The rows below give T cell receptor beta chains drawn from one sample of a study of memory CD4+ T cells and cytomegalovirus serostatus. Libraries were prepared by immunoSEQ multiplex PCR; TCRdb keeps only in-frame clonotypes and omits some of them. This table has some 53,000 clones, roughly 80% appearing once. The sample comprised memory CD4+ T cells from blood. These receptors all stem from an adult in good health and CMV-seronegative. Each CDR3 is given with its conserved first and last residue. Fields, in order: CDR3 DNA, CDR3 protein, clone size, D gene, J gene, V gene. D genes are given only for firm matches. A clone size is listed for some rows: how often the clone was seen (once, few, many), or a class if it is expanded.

TGTGCCAGCTCACCAGCCGGGACAGGGGGCTACGAGCAGTACTTC,CASSPAGTGGYEQYF,-,TRBD1,TRBJ2-7,TRBV18
TGTGCCAGCAGTGAAAATGAGGGCTTGTACACTGAAGCTTTCTTT,CASSENEGLYTEAFF,-,-,TRBJ1-1,TRBV6-1
TGCGCCAGCAGCCAAGGGGGTTTTGGTGAAAAACTGTTTTTT,CASSQGGFGEKLFF,-,-,TRBJ1-4,TRBV4-3
TGCGCCAGCAGCTCCCCTCCGGCGGGCACTGAAGCTTTCTTT,CASSSPPAGTEAFF,once,-,TRBJ1-1,TRBV5-1
TGTGCCAGCATCGCCTGCAGCGACACCGGGGAGCTGTTTTTT,CASIACSDTGELFF,-,-,TRBJ2-2,TRBV21-1
TGTGCCAGCAGCTTGGGACAGCGCAATCAGCCCCAGCATTTT,CASSLGQRNQPQHF,-,-,TRBJ1-5,TRBV5-8
TGTGCCAGCAGTTCTACCAGGGCACCCTCTGGAAACACCATATATTTT,CASSSTRAPSGNTIYF,-,-,TRBJ1-3,TRBV6-5
TGTGCCATCAGTGGCCGTGGTGTATTGGGGGACACCGGGGAGCTGTTTTTT,CAISGRGVLGDTGELFF,-,-,TRBJ2-2,TRBV6-1
TGTGCCAGTAGTATAGGGGGAGGGAGCGGCTACACCTTC,CASSIGGGSGYTF,-,-,TRBJ1-2,TRBV19
TGCGCCAGCAGCCAAGATTCAGGGCGCAATGAGCAGTTCTTC,CASSQDSGRNEQFF,-,-,TRBJ2-1,TRBV4-3
TGTGCCTGGAGGGACAGGGCCGGCAATCGGCCCCAGCATTTT,CAWRDRAGNRPQHF,-,TRBD1,TRBJ1-5,TRBV30
TGCGCCAGCAGTCAGGGGTGGTCACCCCTCCACTTT,CASSQGWSPLHF,medium-sized,-,TRBJ1-6,TRBV23-1
TGTGCCAGCTCCCCTCCGAATCCCAAACAAGGGGAAGCTTTCTTT,CASSPPNPKQGEAFF,-,-,TRBJ1-1,TRBV18
TGTGCCAGTAGTATACTCGGCAACAATCAGCCCCAGCATTTT,CASSILGNNQPQHF,-,-,TRBJ1-5,TRBV19
TGTGCCAGCAGTTTTTCCAGTGTAAACACTGAAGCTTTCTTT,CASSFSSVNTEAFF,-,-,TRBJ1-1,TRBV27
TGCGCCAGCAGCTTCGAACAGGGGGGGCAGACCCAGTACTTC,CASSFEQGGQTQYF,-,-,TRBJ2-5,TRBV5-1
TGTGCCAGCAGTTCCCCTTGGACGGGCGTGGCGGGTGGCTACACCTTC,CASSSPWTGVAGGYTF,-,-,TRBJ1-2,TRBV27